Below, 7 T cell receptor beta chains from the same sample are listed, as sequenced in a study of blood T cell repertoires in COVID-19 (dated by TCRdb to 2019 to 2021). The library relied on the immunoSEQ multiplex PCR assay. This is the immuneACCESS table as TCRdb keeps it, with only in-frame sequences that have V and J called. A part of the clones is gone; compared with another copy, unresolved V genes explain less than half, and the rest is unexplained. The sample contains about 74,000 clones, roughly 84% of them found a single time. The top ten clonotypes cover 29% of the sample. The sequenced material came from peripheral blood. Every receptor here comes from an elderly woman with active or convalescent COVID-19.

This rearrangement joins TRBV19 to TRBJ2-7; TRBD1 is a possible D gene (5 bases). This CDR3 spans 13 amino acids. V dropped 7 bases and J dropped 4 bases, with 14 bases sitting between them. Germline V CDR1 and CDR2: LNHDA, SQIVND (reference sequence). CDR3 region: CASNQGADYEQYF. The CDR3 DNA reads as TGTGCCAGTAATCAAGGGGCTGATTACGAGCAGTACTTC.

V gene TRBV9 combines with J gene TRBJ1-1, with D unclear. The germline CDR1 and CDR2 sequences are SGDLS and YYNGEE. The V gene lost 4 bases and the J gene lost 6 bases, with 16 bases spanning the gap. This CDR3 spans 14 amino acids. CDR3 coding DNA: TGTGCCAGCAGCCCCCTCACCACAGTATCTGAAGCTTTCTTT. It translates to CASSPLTTVSEAFF.

The chain has TRBV4-3 and TRBJ1-1; D is unresolved. This CDR3 contains 15 residues. Trimming cost V 5 bases and J 1 base, with 14 bases left between them. Germline V gene lookup returns CDR1 LGHNA and CDR2 YSLEER. CDR3 sequence: CASSCFREENTEAFF. The CDR3 DNA sequence: TGCGCCAGCAGCTGCTTTAGGGAGGAGAACACTGAAGCTTTCTTT.

The genes are TRBV1 and TRBJ2-5; TRBD2, the D gene given by the table, was not confirmed from the DNA. TRBV1 is recorded as a pseudogene. The CDR3 has 19 residues. The CDR3: CTSSQEISGGPWIRETQYF. DNA for the CDR3: TGCACCAGCAGCCAAGAGATAAGCGGGGGGCCGTGGATTAGAGAGACCCAGTACTTC.

This chain connects TRBV18 to TRBJ2-5, with D perhaps TRBD2 (6 bases). Germline CDR1 is KGHSH and CDR2 is LQKENI. The CDR3 covers 14 residues. V lost 3 bases to trimming and J lost 1 base, with 9 bases between them. CDR3 nucleotides: TGTGCCAGCTCACCGATGCGGGGCCAAGAGACCCAGTACTTC. This codes for CASSPMRGQETQYF.

V gene TRBV5-6 combines with J gene TRBJ2-4; TRBD2 matches 12 bases. The junction had 11 bases not matched to a gene; V was cut back by 0 bases and J by 10 bases. The CDR3 is 17 residues long. Germline V gene data show CDR1 as SGHDT and CDR2 as YYEEEE. CDR3 sequence: CASSLATSGGQTGIQYF. In DNA, the CDR3 is TGTGCCAGCAGCTTGGCGACTAGCGGGGGACAAACGGGGATTCAGTACTTC.

This chain joins TRBV7-2 and TRBJ1-2; maybe TRBD1 (5 bases). The CDR3 has 15 amino acids. Germline V gene lookup returns CDR1 SGHTA and CDR2 FQGNSA. Trimming removed 5 bases at V and 3 bases at J, with 16 bases between. The CDR3 region has the DNA TGTGCCAGCAGCCATACAACAGGAGGGGACTATGGCTACACCTTC. This codes for CASSHTTGGDYGYTF.